This T cell receptor (beta chain) was found in a study of blood T cell repertoires in COVID-19. The V end was cut by 2 bases, the J end by 6 bases, with 16 bases between. The CDR3 is made up of 15 amino acids. Germline CDR1 and CDR2: MGHRA and YSYEKL. This clone has a handful of counts. Data came from immunoSEQ multiplex PCR; TCRdb stores just in-frame clones and leaves some out. The sample holds 77,000 or so clones, approximately 80% seen once. The V call is TRBV4-1, the J call TRBJ1-2; D may be TRBD1 (5 bases). This sequence originates from a man younger than 40 with COVID-19, enrolled during active disease. Sequenced sample: peripheral blood. The CDR3 region is CASSQPTERGHGYTF. CDR3 bases: TGCGCCAGCAGCCAACCGACAGAAAGAGGACATGGCTACACCTTC.